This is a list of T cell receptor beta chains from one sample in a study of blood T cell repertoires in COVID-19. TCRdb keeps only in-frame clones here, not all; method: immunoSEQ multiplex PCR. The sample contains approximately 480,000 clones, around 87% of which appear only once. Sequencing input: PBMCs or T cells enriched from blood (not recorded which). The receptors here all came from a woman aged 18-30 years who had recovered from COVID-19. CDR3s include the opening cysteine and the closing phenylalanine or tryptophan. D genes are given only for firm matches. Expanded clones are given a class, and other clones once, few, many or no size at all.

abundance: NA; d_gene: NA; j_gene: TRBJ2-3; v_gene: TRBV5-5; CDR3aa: CASSGRDSKARDTQYF; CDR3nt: TGTGCCAGCAGCGGTCGGGACTCTAAGGCGAGGGATACGCAGTATTTT
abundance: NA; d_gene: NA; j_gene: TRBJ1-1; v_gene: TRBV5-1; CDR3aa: CASSLDGAQRAFF; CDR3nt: TGCGCCAGCAGCCTGGACGGAGCCCAGAGAGCTTTCTTT
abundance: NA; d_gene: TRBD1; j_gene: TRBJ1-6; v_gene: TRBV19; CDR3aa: CASTPGTENSPLHF; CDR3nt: TGTGCCAGTACCCCAGGGACAGAGAATTCACCCCTCCACTTT
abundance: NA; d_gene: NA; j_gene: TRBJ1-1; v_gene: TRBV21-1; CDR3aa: CASSKWEGRWTEAFF; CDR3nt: TGTGCCAGCAGCAAATGGGAGGGGCGGTGGACTGAAGCTTTCTTT
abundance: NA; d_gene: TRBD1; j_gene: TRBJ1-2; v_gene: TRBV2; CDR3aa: CASLLGQGEYGYTF; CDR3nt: TGTGCCAGCCTATTGGGACAGGGCGAATATGGCTACACCTTC
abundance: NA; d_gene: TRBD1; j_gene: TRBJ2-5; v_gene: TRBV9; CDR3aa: CASSVTGQGETQYF; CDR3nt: TGTGCCAGCAGCGTAACGGGACAGGGGGAGACCCAGTACTTC
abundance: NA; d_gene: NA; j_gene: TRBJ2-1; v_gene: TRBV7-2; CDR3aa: CASSFETRLEQFF; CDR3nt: TGTGCCAGCAGCTTTGAGACTAGACTTGAGCAGTTCTTC
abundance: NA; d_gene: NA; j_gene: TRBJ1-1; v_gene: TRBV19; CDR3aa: CASSWGVKRETEAFF; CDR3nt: TGTGCCAGTAGTTGGGGGGTGAAAAGGGAGACTGAAGCTTTCTTT
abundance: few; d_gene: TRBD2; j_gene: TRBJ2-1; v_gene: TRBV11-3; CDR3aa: CASSPGRGHEQFF; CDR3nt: TGTGCCAGCAGCCCGGGGAGGGGCCATGAGCAGTTCTTC
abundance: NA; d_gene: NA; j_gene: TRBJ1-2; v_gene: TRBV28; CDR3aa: CASSLGQGYGYTF; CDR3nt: TGTGCCAGCAGTCTCGGGCAGGGCTATGGCTACACCTTC
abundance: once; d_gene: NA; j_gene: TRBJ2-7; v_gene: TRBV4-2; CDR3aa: CASSQAVSALLEQYF; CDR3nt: TGTGCCAGCAGCCAAGCGGTTAGCGCCCTCCTCGAGCAGTACTTC
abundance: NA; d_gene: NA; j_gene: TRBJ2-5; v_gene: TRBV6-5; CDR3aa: CASTPTGGSQETQYF; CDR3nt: TGTGCCAGCACTCCTACGGGGGGCAGCCAAGAGACCCAGTACTTC
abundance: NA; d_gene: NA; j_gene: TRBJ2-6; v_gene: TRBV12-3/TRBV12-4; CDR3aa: CASTLSGANVLTF; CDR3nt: TGTGCCAGCACCCTCTCTGGGGCCAACGTCCTGACTTTC
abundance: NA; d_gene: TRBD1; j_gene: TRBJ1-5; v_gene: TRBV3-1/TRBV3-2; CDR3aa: CASSQTGMSNQPQHF; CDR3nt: TGTGCCAGCAGCCAGACAGGGATGAGCAATCAGCCCCAGCATTTT
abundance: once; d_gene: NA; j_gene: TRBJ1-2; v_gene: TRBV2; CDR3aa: CASSEVRASGYTF; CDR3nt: TGTGCCAGCAGTGAAGTCAGGGCGAGCGGCTACACCTTC
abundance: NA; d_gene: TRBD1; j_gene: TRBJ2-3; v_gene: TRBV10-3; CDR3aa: CAISENSGTGTDTQYF; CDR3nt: TGTGCCATCAGTGAGAACTCCGGGACAGGGACAGATACGCAGTATTTT
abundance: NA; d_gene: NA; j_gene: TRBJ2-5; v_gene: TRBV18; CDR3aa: CASSPGAETQYF; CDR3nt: TGTGCCAGCTCACCAGGGGCGGAGACCCAGTACTTC
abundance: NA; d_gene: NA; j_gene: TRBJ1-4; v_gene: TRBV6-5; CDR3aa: CASRLNDRSEGLFF; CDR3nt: TGTGCCAGCAGGTTGAACGACAGGTCAGAGGGACTGTTTTTT
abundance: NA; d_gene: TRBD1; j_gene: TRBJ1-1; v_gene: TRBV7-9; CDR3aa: CASRLRQGNTEAFF; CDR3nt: TGTGCCAGCAGGCTGAGACAGGGGAACACTGAAGCTTTCTTT
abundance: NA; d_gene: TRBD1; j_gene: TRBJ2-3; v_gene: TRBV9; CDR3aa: CASSPRGTPQRDTQYF; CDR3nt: TGTGCCAGCAGCCCCAGGGGGACCCCTCAGCGAGATACGCAGTATTTT
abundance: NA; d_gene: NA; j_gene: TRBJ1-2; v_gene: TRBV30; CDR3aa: CAWSKLPDKFRGYTF; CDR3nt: TGTGCCTGGAGCAAACTTCCGGACAAATTCCGTGGCTACACCTTC
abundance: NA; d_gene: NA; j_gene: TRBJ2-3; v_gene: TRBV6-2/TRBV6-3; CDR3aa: CASSPRVYSGDTQYF; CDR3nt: TGTGCCAGCAGCCCCAGGGTTTATTCAGGAGATACGCAGTATTTT
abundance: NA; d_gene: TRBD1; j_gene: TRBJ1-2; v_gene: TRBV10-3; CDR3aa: CANKATGADGYTF; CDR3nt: TGTGCCAACAAAGCGACAGGGGCCGATGGCTACACCTTC
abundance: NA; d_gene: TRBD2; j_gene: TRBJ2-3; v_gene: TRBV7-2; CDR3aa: CASSFTAGGGIVDTQYF; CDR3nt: TGTGCCAGCAGCTTCACAGCGGGGGGCGGGATTGTGGATACGCAGTATTTT
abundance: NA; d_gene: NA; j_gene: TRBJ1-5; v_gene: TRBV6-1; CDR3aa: CASSEGGVGNQPQHF; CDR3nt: TGTGCCAGCAGTGAAGGGGGGGTAGGCAATCAGCCCCAGCATTTT
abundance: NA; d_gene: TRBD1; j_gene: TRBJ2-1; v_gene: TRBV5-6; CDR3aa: CASSPRTGRGEQFF; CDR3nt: TGTGCCAGCAGCCCTCGGACAGGGCGGGGTGAGCAGTTCTTC
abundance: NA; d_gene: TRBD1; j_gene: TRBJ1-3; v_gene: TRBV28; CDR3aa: CASTHYRGRAGGSGNTIYF; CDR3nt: TGTGCCAGCACCCACTACCGGGGTAGGGCAGGGGGCTCTGGAAACACCATATATTTT
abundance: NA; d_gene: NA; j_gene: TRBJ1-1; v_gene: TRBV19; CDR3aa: CASRKEGTEAFF; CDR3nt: TGTGCCAGTAGAAAGGAGGGCACTGAAGCTTTCTTT
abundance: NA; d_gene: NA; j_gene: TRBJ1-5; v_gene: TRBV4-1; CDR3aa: CASSLPGPTGSQPQHF; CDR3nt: TGCGCCAGCAGCCTTCCGGGACCTACAGGGAGTCAGCCCCAGCATTTT
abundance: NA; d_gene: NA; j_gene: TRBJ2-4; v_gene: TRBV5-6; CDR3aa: CASSLETGGGLNIQYF; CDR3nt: TGTGCCAGCAGCTTGGAAACGGGTGGGGGCTTAAACATTCAGTACTTC